Described below is a single T cell receptor beta chain sequence and its context. Clones were sequenced by immunoSEQ multiplex PCR, and TCRdb holds only the in-frame ones, with some missing. There are approximately 450,000 clones in the sample; roughly 87% occur only once, and almost 2% lies in the top ten. These data are taken from a study of blood T cell repertoires in COVID-19. Researchers sorted participants into cohorts using their self-reported clinical history. Trimming removed 5 bases at V and 0 bases at J, with 15 bases between. From germline, CDR1 is SGHRS and CDR2 YFSETQ. The CDR3 is 16 residues long.

This clonotype originated in a woman aged 18-35 years with acute COVID-19. Sequenced material: PBMCs or T cells enriched from blood (not recorded which). The chain uses TRBV5-1 and TRBJ1-3; a possible D gene is TRBD1 (6 bases). The CDR3 nucleotides are TGCGCCAGCAGTTCGGCCGGACAGAACTCTGGAAACACCATATATTTT. Protein sequence: CASSSAGQNSGNTIYF. The full variable domain, its missing parts supplied by reference TRBV5-1 and TRBJ1-3, is KAGVTQTPRYLIKTRGQQVTLSCSPISGHRSVSWYQQTPGQGLQFLFEYFSETQRNKGNFPGRFSGRQFSNSRSEMNVSTLELGDSALYLCASSSAGQNSGNTIYFGEGSWLTVV.